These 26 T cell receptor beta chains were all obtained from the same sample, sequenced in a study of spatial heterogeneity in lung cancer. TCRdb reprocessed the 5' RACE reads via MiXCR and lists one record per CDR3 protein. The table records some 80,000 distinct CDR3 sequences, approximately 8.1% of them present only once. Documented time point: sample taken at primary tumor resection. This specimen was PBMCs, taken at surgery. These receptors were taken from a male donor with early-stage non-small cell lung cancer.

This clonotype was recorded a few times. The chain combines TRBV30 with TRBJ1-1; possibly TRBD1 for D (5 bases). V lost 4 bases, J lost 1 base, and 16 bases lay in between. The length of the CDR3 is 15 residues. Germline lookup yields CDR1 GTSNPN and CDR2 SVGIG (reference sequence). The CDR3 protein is CAWITRGRRNTEAFF. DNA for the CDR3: TGTGCCTGGATCACGAGGGGACGGAGGAACACTGAAGCTTTCTTT.

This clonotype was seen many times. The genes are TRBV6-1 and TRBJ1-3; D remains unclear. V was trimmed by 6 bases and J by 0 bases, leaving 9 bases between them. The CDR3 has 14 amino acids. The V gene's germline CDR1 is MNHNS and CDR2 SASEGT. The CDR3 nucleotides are TGTGCCAGCAGAGAGTTATTCTCTGGAAACACCATATATTTT. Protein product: CASRELFSGNTIYF.

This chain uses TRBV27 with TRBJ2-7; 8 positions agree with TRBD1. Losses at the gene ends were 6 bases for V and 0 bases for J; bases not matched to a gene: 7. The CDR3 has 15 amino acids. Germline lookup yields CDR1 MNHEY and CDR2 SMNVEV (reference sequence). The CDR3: CASRTYRGSSYEQYF. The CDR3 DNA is TGTGCCAGCAGGACCTACAGGGGGAGCTCCTACGAGCAGTACTTC.

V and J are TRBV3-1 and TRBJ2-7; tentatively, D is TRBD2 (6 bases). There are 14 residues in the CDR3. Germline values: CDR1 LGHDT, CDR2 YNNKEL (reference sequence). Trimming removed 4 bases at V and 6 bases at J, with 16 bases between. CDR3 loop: CASSPMGLPREQYF. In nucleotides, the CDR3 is TGTGCCAGCAGCCCGATGGGACTCCCCCGCGAGCAGTACTTC.

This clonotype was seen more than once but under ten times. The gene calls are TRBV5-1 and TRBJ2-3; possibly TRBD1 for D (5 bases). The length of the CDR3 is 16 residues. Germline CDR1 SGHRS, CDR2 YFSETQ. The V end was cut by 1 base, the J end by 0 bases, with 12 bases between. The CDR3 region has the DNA TGCGCCAGCAGCTTGAGGACACACTCTAGCACAGATACGCAGTATTTT. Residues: CASSLRTHSSTDTQYF. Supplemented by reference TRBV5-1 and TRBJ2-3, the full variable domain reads KAGVTQTPRYLIKTRGQQVTLSCSPISGHRSVSWYQQTPGQGLQFLFEYFSETQRNKGNFPGRFSGRQFSNSRSEMNVSTLELGDSALYLCASSLRTHSSTDTQYFGPGTRLTVL.

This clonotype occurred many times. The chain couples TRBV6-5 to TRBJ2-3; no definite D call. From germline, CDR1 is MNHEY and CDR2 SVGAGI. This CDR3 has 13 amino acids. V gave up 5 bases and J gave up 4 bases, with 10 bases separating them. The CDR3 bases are TGTGCCAGCAGTCTGACAATTGCAGATACGCAGTATTTT. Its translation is CASSLTIADTQYF.

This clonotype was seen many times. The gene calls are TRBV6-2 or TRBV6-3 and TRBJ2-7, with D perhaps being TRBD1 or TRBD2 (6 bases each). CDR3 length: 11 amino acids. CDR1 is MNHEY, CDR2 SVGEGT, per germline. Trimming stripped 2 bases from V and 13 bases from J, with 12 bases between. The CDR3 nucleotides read TGTGCCAGCAGTTACCCGGGGGCGACCTACTTC. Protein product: CASSYPGATYF.

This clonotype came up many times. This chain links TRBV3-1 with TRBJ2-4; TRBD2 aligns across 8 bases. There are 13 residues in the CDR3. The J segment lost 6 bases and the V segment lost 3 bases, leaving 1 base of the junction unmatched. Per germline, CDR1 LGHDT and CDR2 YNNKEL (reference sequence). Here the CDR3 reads CASSHSGANIQYF. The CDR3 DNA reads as TGTGCCAGCAGCCATAGCGGGGCAAACATTCAGTACTTC.

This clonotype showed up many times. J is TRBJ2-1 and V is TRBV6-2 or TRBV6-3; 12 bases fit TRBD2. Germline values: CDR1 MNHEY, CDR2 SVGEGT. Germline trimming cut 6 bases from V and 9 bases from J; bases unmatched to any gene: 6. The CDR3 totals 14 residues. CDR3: CASRTTSGSVEQFF. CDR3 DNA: TGTGCCAGCAGAACGACTAGCGGGAGTGTTGAGCAGTTCTTC.

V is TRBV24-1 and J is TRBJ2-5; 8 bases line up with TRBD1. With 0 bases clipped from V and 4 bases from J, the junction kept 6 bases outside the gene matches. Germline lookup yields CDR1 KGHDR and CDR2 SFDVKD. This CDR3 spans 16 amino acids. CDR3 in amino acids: CATSDLGQGLAETQYF. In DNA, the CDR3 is TGTGCCACCAGTGATTTGGGACAGGGATTAGCAGAGACCCAGTACTTC.

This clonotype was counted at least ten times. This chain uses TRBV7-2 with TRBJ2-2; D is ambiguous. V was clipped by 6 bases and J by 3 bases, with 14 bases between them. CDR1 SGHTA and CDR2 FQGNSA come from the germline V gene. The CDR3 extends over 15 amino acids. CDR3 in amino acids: CASRQSAGHTGELFF. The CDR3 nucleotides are TGTGCCAGCAGACAGTCGGCCGGTCACACCGGGGAGCTGTTTTTT.

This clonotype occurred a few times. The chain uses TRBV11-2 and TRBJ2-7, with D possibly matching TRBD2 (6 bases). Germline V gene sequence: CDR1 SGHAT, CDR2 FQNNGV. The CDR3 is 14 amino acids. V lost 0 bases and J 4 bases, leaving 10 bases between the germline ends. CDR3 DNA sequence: TGTGCCAGCAGCTTAGACGGGAGCCCTTACGAGCAGTACTTC. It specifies CASSLDGSPYEQYF.

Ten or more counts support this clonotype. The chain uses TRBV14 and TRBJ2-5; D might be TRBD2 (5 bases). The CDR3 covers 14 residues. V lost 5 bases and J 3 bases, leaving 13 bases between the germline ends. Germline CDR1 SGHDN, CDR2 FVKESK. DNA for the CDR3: TGTGCCAGCAGCGGACGGACTGATGAAGAGACCCAGTACTTC. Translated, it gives CASSGRTDEETQYF. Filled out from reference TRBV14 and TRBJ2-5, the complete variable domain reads EAGVTQFPSHSVIEKGQTVTLRCDPISGHDNLYWYRRVMGKEIKFLLHFVKESKQDESGMPNNRFLAERTGGTYSTLKVQPAELEDSGVYFCASSGRTDEETQYFGPGTRLLVL.

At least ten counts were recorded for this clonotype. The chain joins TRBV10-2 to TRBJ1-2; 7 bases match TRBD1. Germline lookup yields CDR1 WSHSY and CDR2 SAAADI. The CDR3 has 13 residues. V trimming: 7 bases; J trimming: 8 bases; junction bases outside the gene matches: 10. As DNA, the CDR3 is TGCGCCAGCACAATAACAGGGGAAGGAGGCTACACCTTC. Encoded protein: CASTITGEGGYTF.

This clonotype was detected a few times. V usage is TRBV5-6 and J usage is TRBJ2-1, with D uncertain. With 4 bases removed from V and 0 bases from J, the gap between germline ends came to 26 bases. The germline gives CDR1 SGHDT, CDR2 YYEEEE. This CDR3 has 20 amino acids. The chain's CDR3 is CASSPRLSRGYPLSYNEQFF. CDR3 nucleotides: TGTGCCAGCAGCCCACGGCTCTCTCGCGGTTATCCCCTCTCCTACAATGAGCAGTTCTTC.

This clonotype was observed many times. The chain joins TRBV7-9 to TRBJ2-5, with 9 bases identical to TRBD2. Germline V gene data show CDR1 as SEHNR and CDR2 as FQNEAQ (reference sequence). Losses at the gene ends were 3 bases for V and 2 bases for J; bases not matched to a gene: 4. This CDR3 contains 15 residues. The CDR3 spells CASSFTAGGQETQYF. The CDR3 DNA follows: TGTGCCAGCAGCTTCACAGCGGGAGGTCAAGAGACCCAGTACTTC. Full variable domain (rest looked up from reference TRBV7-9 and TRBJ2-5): DTGVSQNPRHKITKRGQNVTFRCDPISEHNRLYWYRQTLGQGPEFLTYFQNEAQLEKSRLLSDRFSAERPKGSFSTLEIQRTEQGDSAMYLCASSFTAGGQETQYFGPGTRLLVL.

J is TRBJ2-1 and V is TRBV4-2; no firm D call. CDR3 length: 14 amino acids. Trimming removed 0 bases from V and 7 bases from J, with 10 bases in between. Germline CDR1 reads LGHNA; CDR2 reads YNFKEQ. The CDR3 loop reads CASSQDFSFNEQFF. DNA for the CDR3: TGTGCCAGCAGCCAAGACTTTAGCTTTAATGAGCAGTTCTTC.

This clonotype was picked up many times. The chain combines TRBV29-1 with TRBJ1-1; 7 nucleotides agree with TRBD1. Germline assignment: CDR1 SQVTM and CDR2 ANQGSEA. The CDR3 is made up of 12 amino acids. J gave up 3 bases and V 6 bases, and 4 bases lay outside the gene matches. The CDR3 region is CSVVTGYTEAFF. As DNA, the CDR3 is TGCAGCGTCGTGACAGGGTACACTGAAGCTTTCTTT.

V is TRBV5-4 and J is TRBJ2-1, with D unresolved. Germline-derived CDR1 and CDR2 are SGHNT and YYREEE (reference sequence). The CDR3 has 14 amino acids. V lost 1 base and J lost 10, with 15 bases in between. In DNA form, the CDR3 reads TGTGCCAGCAGCTTGACCCTCCCTTTGCGGGAGCAGTTCTTC. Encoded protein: CASSLTLPLREQFF.

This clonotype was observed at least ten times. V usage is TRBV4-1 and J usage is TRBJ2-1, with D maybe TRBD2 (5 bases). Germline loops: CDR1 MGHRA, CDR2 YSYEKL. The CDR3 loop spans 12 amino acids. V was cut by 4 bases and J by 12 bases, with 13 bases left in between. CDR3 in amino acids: CASSREGQRQFF. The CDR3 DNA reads TGCGCCAGCAGCCGCGAGGGTCAAAGGCAGTTCTTC.

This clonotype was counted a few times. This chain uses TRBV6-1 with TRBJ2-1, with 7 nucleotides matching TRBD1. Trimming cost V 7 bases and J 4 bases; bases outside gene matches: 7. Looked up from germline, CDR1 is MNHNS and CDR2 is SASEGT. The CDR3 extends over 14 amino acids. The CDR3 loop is CASTLQGQYNEQFF. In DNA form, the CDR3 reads TGTGCCAGCACGTTACAGGGGCAATACAATGAGCAGTTCTTC.

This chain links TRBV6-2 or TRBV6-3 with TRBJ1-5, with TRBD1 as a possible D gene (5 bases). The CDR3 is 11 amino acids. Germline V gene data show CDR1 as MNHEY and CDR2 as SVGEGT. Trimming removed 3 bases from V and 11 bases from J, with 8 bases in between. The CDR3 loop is CASSYQGAQHF. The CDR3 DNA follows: TGTGCCAGCAGTTATCAGGGAGCCCAGCATTTT.

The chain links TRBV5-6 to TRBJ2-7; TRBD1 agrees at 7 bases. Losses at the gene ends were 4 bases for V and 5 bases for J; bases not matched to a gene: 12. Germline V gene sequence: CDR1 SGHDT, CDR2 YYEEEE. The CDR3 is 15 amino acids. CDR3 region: CASSEGQHPSDEQYF. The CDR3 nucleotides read TGTGCCAGCAGCGAGGGACAGCATCCGTCCGACGAGCAGTACTTC. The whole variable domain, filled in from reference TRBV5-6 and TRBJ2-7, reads DAGVTQSPTHLIKTRGQQVTLRCSPKSGHDTVSWYQQALGQGPQFIFQYYEEEERQRGNFPDRFSGHQFPNYSSELNVNALLLGDSALYLCASSEGQHPSDEQYFGPGTRLTVT.

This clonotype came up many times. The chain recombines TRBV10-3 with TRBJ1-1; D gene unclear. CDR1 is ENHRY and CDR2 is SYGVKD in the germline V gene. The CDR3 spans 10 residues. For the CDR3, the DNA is TGTGTCGCCGGGGACACTGAAGCTTTCTTT. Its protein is CVAGDTEAFF.

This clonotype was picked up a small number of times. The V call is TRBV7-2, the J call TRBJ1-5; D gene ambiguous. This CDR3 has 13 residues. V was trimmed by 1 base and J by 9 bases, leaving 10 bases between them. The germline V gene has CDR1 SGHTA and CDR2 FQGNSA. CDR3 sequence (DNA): TGTGCCAGCAGCTTAGACCAGGTCTGGCCCCAGCATTTT. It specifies CASSLDQVWPQHF.

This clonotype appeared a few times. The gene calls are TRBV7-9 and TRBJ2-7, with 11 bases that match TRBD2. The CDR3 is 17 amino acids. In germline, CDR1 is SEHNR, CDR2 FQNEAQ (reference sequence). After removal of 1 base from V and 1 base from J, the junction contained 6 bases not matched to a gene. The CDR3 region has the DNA TGTGCCAGCAGCTTAGGGACCGGGACTAGCGGTTCCTACGAGCAGTACTTC. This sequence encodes CASSLGTGTSGSYEQYF.